A selection of T cell receptor beta chains follows, all from one sample in a study of CD8 T cells in Susac syndrome. TCRdb reanalysed the immunoSEQ multiplex PCR reads using MiXCR and keeps one entry per CDR3 protein. The sample includes roughly 250,000 distinct CDR3 sequences, 90% to 96% seen only once; the top ten take approximately 0.1%. Sequencing used CD4+ T cells from PBMCs. The source is a human donor with Susac syndrome. CDR3s include the opening cysteine and the closing phenylalanine or tryptophan. Each record gives: clone size, J gene, D gene, V gene, CDR3 DNA, CDR3 protein. A D gene is named only where the DNA matches it firmly. Not every row has a clone size; where given, it reads once, few, many or a size class.

>-|TRBJ2-1|TRBD2|TRBV20-1
TGCAGTGCTAGAGTTGGGACTACACGCGAGCAGTTCTTC
CSARVGTTREQFF
>-|TRBJ2-1|-|TRBV7-9
TGTGCCAGCAGCTTTACGGTAGGCCTCTACAATGAGCAGTTCTTC
CASSFTVGLYNEQFF
>-|TRBJ2-7|TRBD1|TRBV11-2
TGTGCCAGCAGGAAAAAAGGGACAGGGTTGTACGAGCAGTACTTC
CASRKKGTGLYEQYF
>-|TRBJ1-2|-|TRBV30
TGTGCCACAGGACTTCACTATGGCTACACCTTC
CATGLHYGYTF
>few|TRBJ2-1|-|TRBV12-3/TRBV12-4
TGTGCCAGCAGTTTGCAGGGCCACAATGAGCAGTTCTTC
CASSLQGHNEQFF
>-|TRBJ2-5|TRBD2|TRBV28
TGTGCCAGCTCTAGCGGACAACAAGAGACCCAGTACTTC
CASSSGQQETQYF
>-|TRBJ1-2|TRBD1|TRBV5-1
TGCGCCAGCAAATCCGCGGGACAGGGCTATGGCTACACCTTC
CASKSAGQGYGYTF
>-|TRBJ2-1|-|TRBV6-2/TRBV6-3
TGTGCCAGCACCCGAGGCTTCGGGGGGCCCTACAATGAGCAGTTCTTC
CASTRGFGGPYNEQFF
>-|TRBJ1-2|-|TRBV30
TGTGCCTGGAGTGTAGGTGTGGGGTATGGCTACACCTTC
CAWSVGVGYGYTF
>-|TRBJ2-7|TRBD2|TRBV25-1
TGTGCCAGCAGTGAAGCCGGGACTAGATACGAGCAGTACTTC
CASSEAGTRYEQYF
>-|TRBJ2-5|-|TRBV9
TGTGCCAGCAGCGTATCTACCGGACACCTCGAGACCCAGTACTTC
CASSVSTGHLETQYF
>-|TRBJ2-3|-|TRBV7-9
TGTGCCAGCCAAATACAGAACGGTGGAGATACGCAGTATTTT
CASQIQNGGDTQYF
>-|TRBJ2-2|-|TRBV7-9
TGTGCCAGCAGCTCGCCGACTAGGGAGGACACCGGGGAGCTGTTTTTT
CASSSPTREDTGELFF
>-|TRBJ2-1|TRBD2|TRBV30
TGTGCCTGGACCTTAGGACTAGCGGGGGACCTATACAATGAGCAGTTCTTC
CAWTLGLAGDLYNEQFF
>-|TRBJ2-6|-|TRBV27
TGTGCCGGTTCTGGGGCCAACGTCCTGACTTTC
CAGSGANVLTF
>-|TRBJ1-1|-|TRBV27
TGTGCCAGCAGTCTAAGGGGCTACTCTACTGAAGCTTTCTTT
CASSLRGYSTEAFF
>-|TRBJ1-1|-|TRBV20-1
TGCAGTGCCGCTAATAGCAGGAAAGCCACTGAAGCTTTCTTT
CSAANSRKATEAFF
>-|TRBJ2-7|-|TRBV29-1
TGCAGCCCTGCCGAAGGGACAATAAATCGGAAGAGGATCTACGAGCAGTACTTC
CSPAEGTINRKRIYEQYF
>-|TRBJ2-1|-|TRBV20-1
TGCAGTGCGAGTCTTGCGGGCGTATCCTACAATGAGCAGTTCTTC
CSASLAGVSYNEQFF
>-|TRBJ2-4|-|TRBV2
TGTGCCAGCAGTCAACACCGCGCAGTAGCCAAAAACATTCAGTACTTC
CASSQHRAVAKNIQYF
>-|TRBJ2-7|TRBD2|TRBV6-5
TGTGCCAGCAGTTACCCAGCGGGAGTTAAATACGAGCAGTACTTC
CASSYPAGVKYEQYF
>-|TRBJ2-7|TRBD2|TRBV6-2/TRBV6-3
TGTGCCAGCGGATCAACTAGCGGAGTCTCCTACGAGCAGTACTTC
CASGSTSGVSYEQYF
>-|TRBJ2-6|TRBD2|TRBV29-1
TGCAGCGCTGCGTCCCGAGCGGGGGACTCTGGGGCCAACGTCCTGACTTTC
CSAASRAGDSGANVLTF
>-|TRBJ2-2|TRBD2|TRBV6-5
TGTGCCAGCAGTTACTCGCGGGAGAGTCGGCGGGAGCTGTTTTTT
CASSYSRESRRELFF
>-|TRBJ1-4|-|TRBV4-1
TGCGCCAGCAGCCAAGATCAGACCTCTAATGAAAAACTGTTTTTT
CASSQDQTSNEKLFF
>-|TRBJ2-7|-|TRBV5-1
TGCGCCAGCAGTTCGGAGGGAGGTTTCCAGCAGTACTTC
CASSSEGGFQQYF
>-|TRBJ1-2|TRBD1|TRBV30
TGTGCCTGTATTACAGGGGCAGCTAACTATGGCTACACCTTC
CACITGAANYGYTF
>-|TRBJ2-3|-|TRBV20-1
TGCAGTGCTACCGATTATACGCAGTATTTT
CSATDYTQYF
>-|TRBJ2-3|-|TRBV11-3
TGTGCCAGCAGCCCCCTCCCCCCGAAGGGCACAGATACGCAGTATTTT
CASSPLPPKGTDTQYF
>-|TRBJ2-3|-|TRBV21-1
TGTGCCAGCAGCAAATGTGGTAGCGGGAAGGGTACCACAGATACGCAGTATTTT
CASSKCGSGKGTTDTQYF
>-|TRBJ2-7|TRBD1|TRBV10-3
TGTGCCATCAGCCCGGGACAGGGTGGTTCCTACGAGCAGTACTTC
CAISPGQGGSYEQYF
>-|TRBJ2-6|-|TRBV11-2
TGTGCCAGCAGCTTAGGCCTCATTGGCGGATCTGGGGCCAACGTCCTGACTTTC
CASSLGLIGGSGANVLTF
>-|TRBJ2-1|-|TRBV7-8
TGTGCCAGCAGCATCGGGAGATACAATGAGCAGTTCTTC
CASSIGRYNEQFF
>-|TRBJ1-2|-|TRBV19
TGTGCCAGTAAGATCAGGGGATCAAACTATGGCTACACCTTC
CASKIRGSNYGYTF
>-|TRBJ2-1|-|TRBV7-2
TGTGCCAGCAGCCCACAGGGAGGGTACAATGAGCAGTTCTTC
CASSPQGGYNEQFF
>-|TRBJ2-7|TRBD2|TRBV6-2/TRBV6-3
TGTGCCAGCAGTTATGGGACTAGCGGGAACTCCTACGAGCAGTACTTC
CASSYGTSGNSYEQYF
>-|TRBJ2-7|TRBD2|TRBV6-5
TGTGCCAGCACTATTGAGGCTAGCGGGAGAGGCGAGCAGTACTTC
CASTIEASGRGEQYF
>-|TRBJ2-3|TRBD1|TRBV4-1
TGCGCCAGCAGCTCCCGAGAGGACAGGCCTACAGATACGCAGTATTTT
CASSSREDRPTDTQYF
>-|TRBJ2-7|-|TRBV11-2
TGTGCCAGCAGCTTAGGACTTCGGGTACGGTACTTC
CASSLGLRVRYF
>-|TRBJ2-7|-|TRBV4-1
TGCGCCAGCAGCCAAGATTTCCAGGTTTCCTACTTC
CASSQDFQVSYF
>-|TRBJ1-2|TRBD1|TRBV29-1
TGCAGCGCGGCGACAGGGGAAAATGGCTACACCTTC
CSAATGENGYTF
>once|TRBJ2-7|TRBD2|TRBV20-1
TGCAGTGCGGGACTAGCGGGACTCGAGCAGTACTTC
CSAGLAGLEQYF
>-|TRBJ2-7|-|TRBV3-1
TGTGCCAGCAGCCGACACAACGAGCAGTACTTC
CASSRHNEQYF
>-|TRBJ2-6|TRBD1|TRBV2
TGTGCCAGCAAGACAGGGCATACCTCTGGGGCCAACGTCCTGACTTTC
CASKTGHTSGANVLTF
>-|TRBJ1-5|TRBD1|TRBV12-3/TRBV12-4
TGTGCCAGCAGGACAGGAGGGGGCACTCAGCCCCAGCATTTT
CASRTGGGTQPQHF
>-|TRBJ2-7|-|TRBV30
TGTGCCTGGAGTGCGGAACGCGGTTACGAGCAGTACTTC
CAWSAERGYEQYF
>-|TRBJ1-1|-|TRBV28
TGTGCCAGCAGTGCCCCGTCATATGCGAGAACTGAAGCTTTCTTT
CASSAPSYARTEAFF
>-|TRBJ2-3|-|TRBV14
TGTGCCAGCAGCCAGGTCGCGCCAGATACGCAGTATTTT
CASSQVAPDTQYF
>-|TRBJ2-5|TRBD1|TRBV12-3/TRBV12-4
TGTGCCAGCAGTCCGGACAGGGCCCTAACGGCCCAGTACTTC
CASSPDRALTAQYF
>-|TRBJ2-1|TRBD2|TRBV13
TGTGCCAGCAGCTTAGGCACTAGCGGCGCCTACAATGAGCAGTTCTTC
CASSLGTSGAYNEQFF
>-|TRBJ2-1|TRBD2|TRBV11-1
TGTGCCAGCAGCCCCAGTCAAGGGACGGGACTAGCGAATGAGCAGTTCTTC
CASSPSQGTGLANEQFF